Each of the 14 T cell receptor beta chains below was sequenced from the same sample in a study of control samples from healthy donors and cancer patients. Produced via immunoSEQ multiplex PCR; TCRdb's table is partial and in-frame only. Of approximately 90,000 clones listed, 85% to 95% are singletons. The sequenced sample was blood. Source of these receptors: a woman aged 25 to 39 in good health.

The J gene is TRBJ2-2, the V gene TRBV5-8; D gene unclear. The CDR3 sequence is 12 residues long. CDR1 and CDR2 from the germline V gene are SGHTS and YDEGEE. V lost 0 bases and J lost 4, with 1 base in between. This CDR3 reads CASSLATGELFF. DNA for the CDR3: TGTGCCAGCAGCTTGGCCACCGGGGAGCTGTTTTTT.

The chain recombines TRBV6-1 with TRBJ2-1; D ambiguous. Germline values: CDR1 MNHNS, CDR2 SASEGT. The CDR3 length is 16 residues. Trimming left V 0 bases short and J 0 bases short, with 9 bases between. The CDR3 spells CASSEALLSSYNEQFF. The CDR3 nucleotides are TGTGCCAGCAGTGAAGCGCTTTTAAGCTCCTACAATGAGCAGTTCTTC.

J is TRBJ1-5 and V is TRBV29-1; D is unclear. CDR3 length: 13 residues. Germline CDR1 is SQVTM and CDR2 is ANQGSEA. The V gene lost 0 bases and the J gene lost 0 bases, with 3 bases spanning the gap. The CDR3 region has the DNA TGCAGCGTTGAAGATGGTAGCAATCAGCCCCAGCATTTT. Protein: CSVEDGSNQPQHF. Full variable domain (remainder filled in from reference TRBV29-1 and TRBJ1-5): SAVISQKPSRDICQRGTSLTIQCQVDSQVTMMFWYRQQPGQSLTLIATANQGSEATYESGFVIDKFPISRPNLTFSTLTVSNMSPEDSSIYLCSVEDGSNQPQHFGDGTRLSIL.

The gene calls are TRBV2 and TRBJ1-6, with TRBD1 as a possible D gene (5 bases). V dropped 3 bases and J dropped 6 bases, with 9 bases sitting between them. Germline V lookup: CDR1 SNHLY, CDR2 FYNNEI. The CDR3 runs 14 residues. The CDR3 region has the DNA TGTGCCAGCAGTGAGTTCAGGGCTAATTCACCCCTCCACTTT. Translated: CASSEFRANSPLHF. The variable domain in full, completed from reference TRBV2 and TRBJ1-6, reads EPEVTQTPSHQVTQMGQEVILRCVPISNHLYFYWYRQILGQKVEFLVSFYNNEISEKSEIFDDQFSVERPDGSNFTLKIRSTKLEDSAMYFCASSEFRANSPLHFGNGTRLTVT.

The chain couples TRBV19 to TRBJ2-3; D possibly corresponds to TRBD1 (6 bases). The CDR3 length is 14 residues. Germline V CDR1 and CDR2: LNHDA, SQIVND (reference sequence). V was shortened by 5 bases and J by 3 bases, with 12 bases between the two germline ends. The CDR3 protein is CASSYRVGTDTQYF. The CDR3 bases are TGTGCCAGTAGTTACAGGGTTGGAACAGATACGCAGTATTTT. The whole variable domain, filled in from reference TRBV19 and TRBJ2-3, reads DGGITQSPKYLFRKEGQNVTLSCEQNLNHDAMYWYRQDPGQGLRLIYYSQIVNDFQKGDIAEGYSVSREKKESFPLTVTSAQKNPTAFYLCASSYRVGTDTQYFGPGTRLTVL.

The V and J genes are TRBV28 and TRBJ1-4; 9 bases agree with TRBD1. Germline V gene data show CDR1 as MDHEN and CDR2 as SYDVKM. The junction had 4 bases not matched to a gene; V was cut back by 3 bases and J by 8 bases. The CDR3 spans 14 residues. This chain's CDR3 is CASSFGTGTEKLFF. The CDR3 DNA reads as TGTGCCAGCAGTTTCGGGACAGGGACCGAAAAACTGTTTTTT.

This chain uses TRBV11-2 with TRBJ2-1; weak D call: TRBD1 (6 bases). The V gene lost 3 bases and the J gene lost 2 bases, with 11 bases spanning the gap. The CDR3 contains 15 residues. Germline CDR1 reads SGHAT; CDR2 reads FQNNGV. The CDR3 loop is CASSFQGLPYNEQFF. DNA for the CDR3: TGTGCCAGCAGCTTTCAGGGGCTCCCCTACAATGAGCAGTTCTTC.

This chain uses TRBV11-2 with TRBJ2-1; 7 nucleotides agree with TRBD1. CDR3 length: 15 amino acids. Trimming at V came to 5 bases and at J to 3 bases, leaving 7 bases not matched to a gene. Germline CDR1 and CDR2: SGHAT and FQNNGV. The CDR3 sequence is CASSTGTALYNEQFF. CDR3 in DNA: TGTGCCAGCAGCACCGGGACAGCCCTCTACAATGAGCAGTTCTTC. The variable domain in full, with the rest retrieved from reference TRBV11-2 and TRBJ2-1, is EAGVAQSPRYKIIEKRQSVAFWCNPISGHATLYWYQQILGQGPKLLIQFQNNGVVDDSQLPKDRFSAERLKGVDSTLKIQPAKLEDSAVYLCASSTGTALYNEQFFGPGTRLTVL.

The chain links TRBV24-1 to TRBJ2-3; 7 bases align to TRBD1. V was clipped by 0 bases and J by 5 bases; unmatched bases: 7. This CDR3 is built from 16 residues. CDR1 is KGHDR, CDR2 SFDVKD, per germline. The CDR3 reads CATSDLGEGARDTQYF. In nucleotides, the CDR3 is TGTGCCACCAGTGATTTGGGAGAGGGGGCGCGAGATACGCAGTATTTT.

The chain couples TRBV19 to TRBJ1-1, with D possibly TRBD1 on 6 matching bases. Trimming cost V 3 bases and J 4 bases, with 6 bases left between them. CDR1 and CDR2 from the germline V gene are LNHDA and SQIVND (reference sequence). The CDR3 spans 12 residues. The chain's CDR3 is CASSIRGTEAFF. CDR3 bases: TGTGCCAGTAGTATCAGGGGCACTGAAGCTTTCTTT.

The chain uses TRBV19 and TRBJ2-1, with D perhaps matching TRBD2 (6 bases). This CDR3 region has 14 residues. Germline V gives CDR1 LNHDA, CDR2 SQIVND (reference sequence). V was pared by 3 bases and J by 6 bases, with 12 bases between. DNA for the CDR3: TGTGCCAGTAGTATGAGACTAGAGGGCAATGAGCAGTTCTTC. This translates into CASSMRLEGNEQFF.

The rearrangement uses TRBV6-2 or TRBV6-3 and TRBJ1-2, with 9 positions matching TRBD1. Germline V lookup: CDR1 MNHEY, CDR2 SVGEGT. V was pared by 0 bases and J by 0 bases, with 2 bases of the junction left unmatched. This CDR3 contains 16 residues. The CDR3 here is CASSYSGQGANYGYTF. The CDR3 DNA sequence: TGTGCCAGCAGTTACTCGGGACAGGGTGCTAACTATGGCTACACCTTC.

This chain connects TRBV7-8 to TRBJ1-1, with D tentatively TRBD1 (6 bases). The V gene's germline CDR1 is SGHVS and CDR2 FQNEAQ. The length of the CDR3 is 15 residues. V was shortened by 1 base and J by 5 bases, with 14 bases between the two germline ends. The CDR3 DNA is TGTGCCAGCAGCTTAGACCCAGGGGTTCGTACTGAAGCTTTCTTT. Residues: CASSLDPGVRTEAFF.

The rearrangement uses TRBV5-1 and TRBJ1-4; D gene ambiguous. CDR1 is SGHRS, CDR2 YFSETQ, per germline. Trimming removed 6 bases from V and 7 bases from J, with 7 bases in between. The CDR3 is 11 amino acids. The CDR3: CASKESEKLFF. In DNA form, the CDR3 reads TGCGCCAGCAAGGAGAGTGAAAAACTGTTTTTT.